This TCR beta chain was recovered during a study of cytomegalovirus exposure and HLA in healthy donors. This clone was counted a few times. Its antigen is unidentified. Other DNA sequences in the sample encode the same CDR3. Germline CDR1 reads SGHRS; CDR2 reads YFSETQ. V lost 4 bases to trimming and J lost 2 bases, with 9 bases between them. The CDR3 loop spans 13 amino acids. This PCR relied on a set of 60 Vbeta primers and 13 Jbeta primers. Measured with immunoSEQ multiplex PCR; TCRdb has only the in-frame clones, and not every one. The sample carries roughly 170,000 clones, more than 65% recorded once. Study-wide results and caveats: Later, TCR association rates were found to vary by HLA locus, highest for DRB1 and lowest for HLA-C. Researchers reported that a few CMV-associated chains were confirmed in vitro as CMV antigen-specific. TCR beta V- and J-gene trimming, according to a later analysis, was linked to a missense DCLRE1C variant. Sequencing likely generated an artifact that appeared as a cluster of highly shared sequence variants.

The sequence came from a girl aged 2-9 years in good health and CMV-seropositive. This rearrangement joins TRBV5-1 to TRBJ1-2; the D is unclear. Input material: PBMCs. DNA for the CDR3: TGCGCCAGCAGCCTAGCCACCAACTATGGCTACACCTTC. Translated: CASSLATNYGYTF.